This is a list of T cell receptor beta chains from one sample in a study of graft-versus-host responses after intestinal transplantation. TCRdb keeps only in-frame clones here, not all; method: immunoSEQ multiplex PCR. The sample holds about 41,000 clones, approximately 95% seen once. Their antigens are not known. The starting material was unstimulated CD8+ T cells sorted from spleen or lymph node cells, obtained before transplant. Receptors originate from a human donor who was the organ donor for an intestinal transplant. Both conserved end residues are part of each CDR3. Fields, in order: D gene, J gene, clone size, V gene, CDR3 protein, CDR3 DNA. A D gene is named only where the DNA matches it firmly. Not every row has a clone size; where given, it reads once, few, many or a size class.

.,TRBJ2-7,.,TRBV6-5,CASSYEPDSEQYF,TGTGCCAGCAGTTACGAGCCCGACAGCGAGCAGTACTTC
TRBD2,TRBJ2-1,.,TRBV15,CATSRDTLAGKADEQFF,TGTGCCACCAGCAGAGACACACTAGCGGGGAAAGCGGATGAGCAGTTCTTC
.,TRBJ1-2,.,TRBV27,CASSFTGLYGYTF,TGTGCCAGCAGTTTTACCGGGCTCTATGGCTACACCTTC
TRBD2,TRBJ2-3,.,TRBV4-3,CASSQATTSPDTQYF,TGCGCCAGCAGCCAGGCAACGACTAGCCCAGATACGCAGTATTTT
TRBD2,TRBJ2-7,.,TRBV14,CASRLAGGLEQYF,TGTGCCAGCAGATTGGCGGGGGGGCTTGAGCAGTACTTC
.,TRBJ2-2,.,TRBV5-1,CASSGMGVNTGELFF,TGCGCCAGCAGCGGGATGGGGGTGAACACCGGGGAGCTGTTTTTT
.,TRBJ2-7,.,TRBV6-1,CASVSGETYEQYF,TGTGCCAGCGTTTCGGGGGAAACCTACGAGCAGTACTTC
.,TRBJ2-1,.,TRBV7-8,CASSKFGLYYNEQFF,TGTGCCAGCAGCAAGTTTGGGCTCTACTACAATGAGCAGTTCTTC
TRBD2,TRBJ2-1,.,TRBV4-2,CASSQPSGGDEQFF,TGTGCCAGCAGCCAACCTAGCGGGGGAGATGAGCAGTTCTTC
.,TRBJ2-7,.,TRBV27,CASSYPPQGREQYF,TGTGCCAGCAGTTACCCTCCTCAGGGGCGCGAGCAGTACTTC
.,TRBJ2-7,.,TRBV18,CASSPPGPSSHEQYF,TGTGCCAGCTCACCACCGGGGCCCTCAAGCCACGAGCAGTACTTC
.,TRBJ2-5,.,TRBV7-9,CASGAWGEETQYF,TGTGCCAGCGGGGCGTGGGGGGAAGAGACCCAGTACTTC
.,TRBJ1-1,.,TRBV13,CASSVQGGTEAFF,TGTGCCAGCAGCGTACAGGGAGGCACTGAAGCTTTCTTT
.,TRBJ2-7,.,TRBV6-1,CASSETPSYEQYF,TGTGCCAGCAGTGAGACACCTTCCTACGAGCAGTACTTC
TRBD2,TRBJ2-7,.,TRBV7-2,CASSFGLAYEQYF,TGTGCCAGCAGCTTCGGACTAGCCTACGAGCAGTACTTC
.,TRBJ1-6,.,TRBV6-1,CASSERTGLNSPLHF,TGTGCCAGCAGTGAGAGAACAGGGCTCAATTCACCCCTCCACTTT
TRBD2,TRBJ2-3,.,TRBV4-3,CASSQVYIGLAGMGTDTQYF,TGCGCCAGCAGCCAAGTCTATATAGGACTAGCGGGGATGGGCACAGATACGCAGTATTTT
.,TRBJ1-2,.,TRBV5-1,CASSLTPIYGYTF,TGCGCCAGCAGCTTAACCCCGATCTATGGCTACACCTTC
.,TRBJ2-7,.,TRBV12-5,CASGLSYYEQYF,TGTGCTAGTGGTTTGAGCTACTACGAGCAGTACTTC
TRBD2,TRBJ2-1,few,TRBV10-3,CAINPGLGVNEQFF,TGTGCCATCAACCCGGGACTAGGGGTAAATGAGCAGTTCTTC
.,TRBJ2-6,.,TRBV6-4,CASSTRSGANVLTF,TGTGCCAGCAGTACGCGGTCTGGGGCCAACGTCCTGACTTTC
TRBD1,TRBJ1-6,.,TRBV7-3,CASSLGPGGSPLHF,TGTGCCAGCAGCTTAGGGCCAGGGGGGTCACCCCTCCACTTT
.,TRBJ1-4,.,TRBV11-3,CASNPGSRGAGEKLFF,TGTGCCAGCAACCCCGGTTCGAGGGGGGCAGGAGAAAAACTGTTTTTT
TRBD2,TRBJ2-3,.,TRBV6-4,CASSGLAGGTDTQYF,TGTGCCAGCAGTGGACTAGCGGGGGGCACAGATACGCAGTATTTT
.,TRBJ1-2,.,TRBV4-3,CASSQVRLISYSFYGYTF,TGCGCCAGCAGCCAAGTACGTTTAATCTCCTACTCGTTCTATGGCTACACCTTC
.,TRBJ1-5,.,TRBV6-5,CASSYDSAAMPQHF,TGTGCCAGCAGTTACGACAGTGCGGCGATGCCCCAGCATTTT
.,TRBJ2-2,.,TRBV19,CASSSRPGELFF,TGTGCCAGTAGTAGTAGGCCCGGGGAGCTGTTTTTT
.,TRBJ2-3,.,TRBV7-2,CASSLPWDSRGETDTQYF,TGTGCCAGCAGCTTACCCTGGGACTCCAGAGGAGAAACAGATACGCAGTATTTT
TRBD2,TRBJ2-1,.,TRBV7-2,CASRASGDLWNEQFF,TGTGCCAGCCGCGCTAGCGGGGACCTCTGGAATGAGCAGTTCTTC
.,TRBJ1-2,.,TRBV15,CATSRVEGISGYTF,TGTGCCACCAGCAGGGTAGAGGGTATCAGTGGCTACACCTTC
TRBD2,TRBJ2-3,.,TRBV28,CASSLVLAGGTDTQYF,TGTGCCAGCAGTTTGGTGCTAGCGGGGGGGACAGATACGCAGTATTTT
.,TRBJ2-7,.,TRBV9,CASSVREGSYEQYF,TGTGCCAGCAGCGTCAGGGAAGGGTCCTACGAGCAGTACTTC
.,TRBJ1-3,.,TRBV5-1,CASSLKPGTGGNTIYF,TGCGCCAGCAGCTTGAAGCCAGGGACGGGAGGAAACACCATATATTTT
.,TRBJ1-5,.,TRBV19,CASSVGDTYQPQHF,TGTGCCAGTAGTGTGGGGGACACCTATCAGCCCCAGCATTTT
.,TRBJ2-1,once,TRBV21-1,CASSKKGPGGNEQFF,TGTGCCAGCAGCAAAAAGGGTCCGGGGGGGAATGAGCAGTTCTTC
.,TRBJ1-5,.,TRBV5-5,CASSLVFLPNQPQHF,TGTGCCAGTAGCTTGGTTTTTTTACCTAATCAGCCCCAGCATTTT
.,TRBJ1-2,.,TRBV10-3,CAITQDISYGYTF,TGTGCCATCACCCAGGACATATCCTATGGCTACACCTTC
.,TRBJ2-1,.,TRBV12-5,CASGQSLVLAAYNEQFF,TGTGCTAGTGGCCAGTCCCTGGTATTAGCGGCATACAATGAGCAGTTCTTC
.,TRBJ2-2,.,TRBV19,CASSIPGQGRDTGELFF,TGTGCCAGTAGTATCCCGGGGCAGGGTAGGGACACCGGGGAGCTGTTTTTT
TRBD2,TRBJ2-1,.,TRBV13,CASSPSGTRDNNEQFF,TGTGCCAGCAGCCCAAGCGGGACTAGAGATAACAATGAGCAGTTCTTC
.,TRBJ2-2,.,TRBV7-2,CASSLMTYPTGELFF,TGTGCCAGCAGCTTAATGACCTACCCCACCGGGGAGCTGTTTTTT
.,TRBJ1-2,.,TRBV5-1,CASSTLPGGGYTF,TGCGCCAGCAGCACCCTCCCTGGGGGTGGCTACACCTTC
.,TRBJ2-2,.,TRBV29-1,CSVENPRANTGELFF,TGCAGCGTTGAAAACCCTAGAGCGAACACCGGGGAGCTGTTTTTT
.,TRBJ1-1,.,TRBV5-1,CASSLVYNSMNTEAFF,TGCGCCAGCAGCTTGGTGTACAACAGCATGAACACTGAAGCTTTCTTT
.,TRBJ2-1,.,TRBV5-1,CASSSPGRRLNEQFF,TGCGCCAGCAGCTCCCCCGGCAGGCGCCTCAATGAGCAGTTCTTC
TRBD1,TRBJ1-6,.,TRBV19,CASRGTGGSYNSPLHF,TGTGCCAGCCGGGGGACAGGGGGCTCCTATAATTCACCCCTCCACTTT
TRBD1,TRBJ2-2,.,TRBV27,CASRTGQSGELFF,TGTGCCAGCAGGACGGGACAGTCCGGGGAGCTGTTTTTT
.,TRBJ2-1,.,TRBV6-1,CASRWGYNEQFF,TGTGCCAGCAGGTGGGGTTACAATGAGCAGTTCTTC
.,TRBJ2-7,.,TRBV5-4,CASSWPGRTTEQYF,TGTGCCAGCAGCTGGCCGGGACGGACTACGGAGCAGTACTTC
.,TRBJ2-2,few,TRBV6-4,CASSEGVHGELFF,TGTGCCAGCAGTGAGGGGGTTCACGGGGAGCTGTTTTTT
.,TRBJ1-1,.,TRBV12-5,CASGFETGINTEAFF,TGTGCTAGTGGTTTTGAGACAGGAATAAACACTGAAGCTTTCTTT
.,TRBJ2-1,.,TRBV19,CASSYGGSYNEQFF,TGTGCCAGTAGTTATGGGGGATCCTACAATGAGCAGTTCTTC
.,TRBJ1-2,.,TRBV4-2,CASSHSKYGYTF,TGTGCCAGCAGCCACTCAAAGTATGGCTACACCTTC
.,TRBJ2-1,.,TRBV7-3,CASSPSVAHNEQFF,TGTGCCAGCAGCCCGAGCGTGGCTCACAATGAGCAGTTCTTC
.,TRBJ1-5,.,TRBV7-6,CASSLLTRDSNQPQHF,TGTGCCAGCAGCTTATTGACAAGGGATAGCAATCAGCCCCAGCATTTT
.,TRBJ2-3,.,TRBV12-5,CASGLVRTDTQYF,TGTGCTAGTGGTTTGGTACGTACCGATACGCAGTATTTT
.,TRBJ1-1,.,TRBV27,CASSPLGVGGTEAFF,TGTGCCAGCAGTCCCCTCGGGGTGGGGGGCACTGAAGCTTTCTTT
.,TRBJ1-1,.,TRBV6-5,CASSYSGELGAFF,TGTGCCAGCAGTTACTCTGGGGAACTCGGAGCTTTCTTT
TRBD2,TRBJ2-1,.,TRBV11-2,CASSLESRLAGPGYNEQFF,TGTGCCAGCAGCTTGGAATCACGACTAGCGGGGCCTGGCTACAATGAGCAGTTCTTC
TRBD1,TRBJ2-3,.,TRBV5-6,CASSLGQGAYTQYF,TGTGCCAGCAGCTTAGGACAGGGGGCATATACGCAGTATTTT